This record looks at one T cell receptor (beta chain) sequence and its context. The sample comes from a study of blood T cell repertoires in COVID-19. The overall study: Donors in the United States, Italy and Spain gave samples during acute or convalescent COVID-19. The analysed material was cDNA or gDNA that came from T cells, B-cell-depleted T cells, or PBMCs.

Germline values: CDR1 ENHRY, CDR2 SYGVKD. V dropped 3 bases and J dropped 6; count of bases not matched to a gene: 4. The CDR3 contains 14 residues. Enrolled during active infection, Seattle patients were then followed longitudinally. Original processing notes: Amplified reference gene primers provided the basis for estimating nucleated cell counts. Produced via immunoSEQ multiplex PCR; TCRdb's table is partial and in-frame only. That table furnishes V, J and clone size, whereas the DNA furnished D and trimming. Altogether around 340,000 clones are present, 86% being singletons, with the ten largest covering about 7%.

The sequenced sample was peripheral blood. This sequence originates from a woman aged 60-70 years with COVID-19, enrolled during active disease. This chain links TRBV10-3 with TRBJ1-5; 8 nucleotides align to TRBD1. Here the CDR3 reads CAISDGQGGQPQHF. DNA for the CDR3: TGTGCCATCAGTGACGGACAGGGCGGTCAGCCCCAGCATTTT.